This entry concerns a single T cell receptor beta chain. This sample stems from a study of cytomegalovirus exposure and HLA in healthy donors. PCR used 60 Vbeta primers and 13 Jbeta primers. The protocol was immunoSEQ multiplex PCR, while the TCRdb copy is restricted to in-frame clones and leaves out a portion. The sample lists 90,000 to 120,000 clones, 65% to 85% occurring once. The CDR3 contains 15 residues. Germline V gene lookup returns CDR1 SGHTA and CDR2 FQGNSA. Deletions cut 5 bases from V and 4 bases from J, with 17 bases between. The origin of this receptor is a man between 18 and 35 years old in good health and CMV-seronegative. Sequenced sample: PBMCs. The chain joins TRBV7-2 to TRBJ1-2, with a possible D match to TRBD1 (6 bases). The CDR3 nucleotides are TGTGCCAGCAGCGCGAACCCAGGGGTGGCCTATGGCTACACCTTC. This sequence encodes CASSANPGVAYGYTF.